The T cell receptor (beta chain) described here comes from a study of OX40 agonist ivuxolimab in advanced cancers. Study-wide findings and caveats: Within 6 weeks, CD4+ and CD8+ blood T cells expanded clonally at 0.1 to 3.0 mg/kg.

Trimming cost V 5 bases and J 7 bases, with 11 bases left between them. The length of the CDR3 is 13 residues. Germline CDR1 and CDR2: LNHDA and SQIVND (reference sequence). TCRdb's copy holds only in-frame clones and misses some; the assay was immunoSEQ multiplex PCR. The sample has about 19,000 clones, roughly 88% seen once. Details on this clone: Its target is not known.

The chain uses TRBV19 and TRBJ2-2; no reliable D call. The TCR comes from an adult with an advanced solid tumor such as melanoma, head and neck, liver or kidney cancer. This material consisted of CD4+ or CD8+ T cells sorted from blood, taken in a trial of the OX40 agonist ivuxolimab. As DNA, the CDR3 is TGTGCCAGTAGTGCAATAGTCCTCGGGGAGCTGTTTTTT. It encodes CASSAIVLGELFF.